The 28 T cell receptor beta chains below come from one sample, sequenced in a study of OX40 agonist ivuxolimab in advanced cancers. The library was produced with the immunoSEQ multiplex PCR assay. TCRdb's version of the immuneACCESS table is confined to in-frame rearrangements and falls short of the full clone set. An unresolved V gene accounts for under half of the shortfall where checked; the remainder is of unknown origin. Here the sample has 55,000 to 65,000 clones; less than 95% occur a single time. Together, the top ten hold roughly 0.45% of the sample. Here the sequenced sample was CD4+ or CD8+ T cells sorted from blood, taken in a trial of the OX40 agonist ivuxolimab. The source of these receptors is an adult with an advanced solid tumor such as melanoma, head and neck, liver or kidney cancer.

CDR3 sequence (DNA): TGTGCCAGCACAAAACAGGGGTGGTACGAGCAGTACTTC. Amino acids: CASTKQGWYEQYF. The V call is TRBV6-5, the J call TRBJ2-7, with 7 bases that match TRBD1. The germline V gene encodes CDR1 MNHEY and CDR2 SVGAGI. The J segment lost 4 bases and the V segment lost 7 bases, leaving 7 bases of the junction unmatched. CDR3 length equals 13 residues.

V and J are TRBV27 and TRBJ2-7; D possibly matches TRBD1 or TRBD2 (5 bases each). Trimming stripped 1 base from V and 5 bases from J, with 18 bases between. The germline gives CDR1 MNHEY, CDR2 SMNVEV (reference sequence). This CDR3 has 16 residues. CDR3 bases: TGTGCCAGCAGTTTATACGGGCGGGCAGGGTTCAACGAGCAGTACTTC. This translates into CASSLYGRAGFNEQYF.

The chain carries TRBV7-8 and TRBJ1-4, with 7 nucleotides matching TRBD1. CDR1 SGHVS and CDR2 FQNEAQ come from the germline V gene. This CDR3 is 15 amino acids long. V lost 1 base, J lost 3 bases, and 2 bases stayed unmatched. The CDR3 sequence is CASSLVGTANEKLFF. The CDR3, as DNA: TGTGCCAGCAGCTTAGTTGGGACAGCTAATGAAAAACTGTTTTTT.

The J gene is TRBJ2-2, the V gene TRBV4-1; D is ambiguous. V was cut by 0 bases and J by 11 bases, with 7 bases left in between. The CDR3 is 12 residues long. Germline V gene data show CDR1 as MGHRA and CDR2 as YSYEKL. The DNA for the CDR3 is TGCGCCAGCAGCCAAGACATCCGTGAGCTGTTTTTT. Translating gives CASSQDIRELFF.

The rearrangement links TRBV18 to TRBJ1-6; D is unresolved. Trimming took off 3 bases at V and 10 bases at J, with 7 bases between the two ends. The germline V gene encodes CDR1 KGHSH and CDR2 LQKENI. This CDR3 has 12 residues. The CDR3 region is CASSPNESPLHF. The CDR3 DNA reads TGTGCCAGCTCACCGAACGAATCACCCCTCCACTTT.

V gene TRBV19 combines with J gene TRBJ2-1; 12 nucleotides agree with TRBD2. The CDR3 runs 15 residues. The V and J ends lost 3 bases and 8 bases, in that order; junction bases with no gene match: 5. Germline V gene data show CDR1 as LNHDA and CDR2 as SQIVND (reference sequence). In nucleotides, the CDR3 is TGTGCCAGTAGTATGACTAGCGGGAGTAGGGATGAGCAGTTCTTC. It encodes CASSMTSGSRDEQFF.

V usage is TRBV11-3 and J usage is TRBJ1-6, with D possibly being TRBD1 (6 bases). Germline CDR1 reads SGHNT; CDR2 reads YENEEA. The CDR3 is 15 residues long. V gave up 5 bases and J gave up 5 bases, with 13 bases separating them. The CDR3 region is CASSIGRTDNSPLHF. CDR3 sequence (DNA): TGTGCCAGCAGCATTGGACGGACAGATAATTCACCCCTCCACTTT.

J is TRBJ2-7 and V is TRBV10-2; 7 nucleotides agree with TRBD2. The CDR3 is 14 residues long. CDR1 and CDR2 from the germline V gene are WSHSY and SAAADI. The junction had 8 bases not matched to a gene; V was cut back by 6 bases and J by 3 bases. Here the CDR3 DNA reads TGCGCCAGCAGACCTCGGGACTACTACTACGAGCAGTACTTC. Translating it yields CASRPRDYYYEQYF.

This clone has only one observation. V and J are TRBV15 and TRBJ2-1; no reliable D call. This CDR3 region has 15 residues. CDR1 is LNHNV, CDR2 YYDKDF, per germline (reference sequence). Trimming pared 4 bases from V and 8 bases from J, leaving 18 bases between. CDR3 loop: CATSTWASASDEQFF. CDR3 DNA sequence: TGTGCCACCAGCACATGGGCGTCGGCCAGCGATGAGCAGTTCTTC.

A few counts support this clone. V is TRBV11-2 and J is TRBJ1-1; TRBD1 matches 10 bases. CDR3 length: 15 amino acids. Germline lookup yields CDR1 SGHAT and CDR2 FQNNGV. After removal of 5 bases from V and 3 bases from J, the junction contained 6 bases not matched to a gene. Here the CDR3 reads CASSPTGGGDTEAFF. Here the CDR3 DNA reads TGTGCCAGCAGCCCGACAGGGGGCGGCGACACTGAAGCTTTCTTT. The variable domain in full, completed from reference TRBV11-2 and TRBJ1-1, reads EAGVAQSPRYKIIEKRQSVAFWCNPISGHATLYWYQQILGQGPKLLIQFQNNGVVDDSQLPKDRFSAERLKGVDSTLKIQPAKLEDSAVYLCASSPTGGGDTEAFFGQGTRLTVV.

This clone was seen once. The rearrangement joins TRBV19 to TRBJ2-7, with a tentative D call TRBD2 (6 bases). Germline CDR1 is LNHDA and CDR2 is SQIVND (reference sequence). The CDR3 spans 16 residues. V lost 0 bases and J 7 bases, leaving 19 bases between the germline ends. CDR3 residues: CASSIDWAGTFGEQYF. In DNA, the CDR3 is TGTGCCAGTAGTATAGATTGGGCGGGGACCTTCGGGGAGCAGTACTTC.

This clone was recorded a few times. V usage is TRBV9 and J usage is TRBJ2-1; D gene uncertain. CDR1 is SGDLS, CDR2 YYNGEE, per germline. The CDR3 runs 12 residues. V lost 4 bases and J lost 9, with 11 bases in between. CDR3 region: CASSPTQGEQFF. CDR3 bases: TGTGCCAGCAGCCCGACGCAAGGTGAGCAGTTCTTC.

The V gene is TRBV4-1, the J gene TRBJ2-7; TRBD2 aligns across 8 bases. Germline loops: CDR1 MGHRA, CDR2 YSYEKL. Trimming at V came to 0 bases and at J to 0 bases, leaving 7 bases not matched to a gene. The CDR3 consists of 17 residues. CDR3: CASSQDRSGTSSYEQYF. In DNA, the CDR3 is TGCGCCAGCAGCCAAGATCGGTCGGGGACTAGCTCCTACGAGCAGTACTTC.

The rearrangement joins TRBV5-1 to TRBJ2-7, with TRBD2 as a possible D gene (5 bases). V was cut by 4 bases and J by 1 base, with 12 bases left in between. CDR3 length: 14 amino acids. The germline CDR1 and CDR2 sequences are SGHRS and YFSETQ. For the CDR3, the DNA is TGCGCCAGCAGCCCCCCGGACTCTTCCTACGAGCAGTACTTC. This gives the protein CASSPPDSSYEQYF. The whole variable domain, filled in from reference TRBV5-1 and TRBJ2-7, reads KAGVTQTPRYLIKTRGQQVTLSCSPISGHRSVSWYQQTPGQGLQFLFEYFSETQRNKGNFPGRFSGRQFSNSRSEMNVSTLELGDSALYLCASSPPDSSYEQYFGPGTRLTVT.

The chain carries TRBV6-4 and TRBJ2-2; 10 bases are a match to TRBD1. The CDR3 contains 16 residues. After removal of 4 bases from V and 2 bases from J, the junction contained 4 bases not matched to a gene. Germline lookup yields CDR1 MRHNA and CDR2 SNTAGT. For the CDR3, the DNA is TGTGCCAGCAGTGCCGGGACAGGGGCCAACACCGGGGAGCTGTTTTTT. It specifies CASSAGTGANTGELFF.

This chain uses TRBV15 with TRBJ2-2; 7 bases fit TRBD1. Germline V lookup: CDR1 LNHNV, CDR2 YYDKDF (reference sequence). V was clipped by 0 bases and J by 0 bases; unmatched bases: 4. The CDR3 is 17 residues long. The CDR3 region has the DNA TGTGCCACCAGCAGAGAAGGACAGGTACCGAACACCGGGGAGCTGTTTTTT. Residues: CATSREGQVPNTGELFF.

In DNA, the CDR3 is TGTGCCAGCAGTTTCCCTAGGGCCGGGACAGGGAATGAGCAGTTCTTC. This codes for CASSFPRAGTGNEQFF. The rearrangement joins TRBV28 to TRBJ2-1; 9 bases align to TRBD1. CDR3 size: 16 residues. Germline trimming cut 3 bases from V and 7 bases from J; bases unmatched to any gene: 10. The germline V gene has CDR1 MDHEN and CDR2 SYDVKM.

The chain employs TRBV27 and TRBJ1-1; tentatively, D is TRBD1 (6 bases). Germline values: CDR1 MNHEY, CDR2 SMNVEV (reference sequence). Trimming removed 6 bases at V and 5 bases at J, with 19 bases between. CDR3 length equals 15 residues. CDR3 in DNA: TGTGCCAGCAGCAATCTACAGGGTGCGGGAACTGAAGCTTTCTTT. Amino acid sequence: CASSNLQGAGTEAFF.

The chain has TRBV5-6 and TRBJ1-4, with unresolved D. V lost 0 bases to trimming and J lost 4 bases, with 7 bases between them. Per germline, CDR1 SGHDT and CDR2 YYEEEE. This CDR3 is 14 amino acids long. CDR3 protein: CASSLGRGNEKLFF. The DNA of the CDR3 is TGTGCCAGCAGCTTGGGTCGGGGTAATGAAAAACTGTTTTTT.

The chain has TRBV2 and TRBJ2-7; TRBD2 might be the D (6 bases). Trimming left V 9 bases short and J 3 bases short, with 9 bases between. This CDR3 region has 11 residues. Germline lookup yields CDR1 SNHLY and CDR2 FYNNEI. The CDR3 DNA sequence: TGTGCCAGTCGGGAGTTCTACGAGCAGTACTTC. This codes for CASREFYEQYF. Full variable domain (missing parts from reference TRBV2 and TRBJ2-7): EPEVTQTPSHQVTQMGQEVILRCVPISNHLYFYWYRQILGQKVEFLVSFYNNEISEKSEIFDDQFSVERPDGSNFTLKIRSTKLEDSAMYFCASREFYEQYFGPGTRLTVT.

The sample holds one count of this clone. V usage is TRBV7-8 and J usage is TRBJ1-5, with 10 bases identical to TRBD1. The V gene's germline CDR1 is SGHVS and CDR2 FQNEAQ. The V and J ends lost 4 bases and 4 bases, in that order; junction bases with no gene match: 4. CDR3 size: 15 residues. DNA of the CDR3: TGTGCCAGCAGCTATGGACAGGGGGGGAATCAGCCCCAGCATTTT. It specifies CASSYGQGGNQPQHF.

This chain links TRBV18 with TRBJ2-5; a possible D gene is TRBD1 (8 bases). V gave up 4 bases and J gave up 4 bases, with 19 bases separating them. The CDR3 totals 16 residues. The germline CDR1 and CDR2 sequences are KGHSH and LQKENI. The CDR3 protein is CASSQIRQGRGETQYF. The DNA for the CDR3 is TGTGCCAGCTCACAAATAAGACAGGGGAGGGGAGAGACCCAGTACTTC.

The genes are TRBV18 and TRBJ2-7; 9 nucleotides align to TRBD2. This CDR3 is 16 amino acids long. Per germline, CDR1 KGHSH and CDR2 LQKENI. Unmatched junction bases numbered 11, after V lost 2 bases and J lost 6 bases. In DNA form, the CDR3 reads TGTGCCAGCTCACCAGAGGGTAGCGGGAGTTTAGGCGAGCAGTACTTC. It encodes CASSPEGSGSLGEQYF.

As concerns this clone: The sample carries other DNA sequences with the same CDR3. The rearrangement links TRBV5-1 to TRBJ2-5; 8 bases line up with TRBD1. This CDR3 is built from 15 residues. The germline V gene encodes CDR1 SGHRS and CDR2 YFSETQ. The V and J ends lost 4 bases and 3 bases, in that order; junction bases with no gene match: 8. In nucleotides, the CDR3 is TGCGCCAGCAGCCGGAAACAGGGGGAGGAAGAGACCCAGTACTTC. Its protein is CASSRKQGEEETQYF.

The rearrangement uses TRBV5-8 and TRBJ2-7, with D unresolved. Trimming removed 4 bases at V and 3 bases at J, with 8 bases between. Germline V gene lookup returns CDR1 SGHTS and CDR2 YDEGEE. This CDR3 has 12 amino acids. CDR3 coding DNA: TGTGCCAGCAGCAGGACGGACTACGAGCAGTACTTC. Its protein product is CASSRTDYEQYF.

This clone was recorded only once. This chain uses TRBV2 with TRBJ1-1; D is unresolved. Trimming took 4 bases from V and 0 from J, leaving 9 bases between them. This CDR3 contains 14 residues. The V gene's germline CDR1 is SNHLY and CDR2 FYNNEI. The CDR3 region has the DNA TGTGCCAGCAGTGTGCTGGAGGTGAACACTGAAGCTTTCTTT. Protein: CASSVLEVNTEAFF.

This chain uses TRBV21-1 with TRBJ2-7; whether TRBD1, the table's D call, matches the DNA was not checked. TRBV21-1 is shown as a pseudogene. This CDR3 region has 17 residues. CDR3: CASSKGGTEGDPYEQYF. The CDR3 region has the DNA TGTGCCAGCAGCAAAGGGGGGACAGAGGGCGATCCCTACGAGCAGTACTTC.

The chain recombines TRBV9 with TRBJ2-1; 8 nucleotides match TRBD2. V was pared by 3 bases and J by 7 bases, with 9 bases of the junction left unmatched. The CDR3 has 15 residues. Germline V gene lookup returns CDR1 SGDLS and CDR2 YYNGEE. CDR3 region: CASSERSGRVNEQFF. CDR3 bases: TGTGCCAGCAGCGAACGGAGCGGGAGAGTTAATGAGCAGTTCTTC.